This TCR beta chain was obtained from a study of radiotherapy plus CTLA-4 blockade in lung cancer. Study context: Among all patients, 18% showed objective responses, while 30% to 40% had disease control. Study-wide results and limits: Subsequent to radiotherapy plus ipilimumab, tumor-derived TCR clones underwent expansion in blood.

The CDR3 is 15 residues long. CDR1 SGHTA and CDR2 FQGTGA come from the germline V gene. V was clipped by 6 bases and J by 3 bases, with 16 bases between them. Using immunoSEQ multiplex PCR, the repertoire was profiled, and TCRdb retains in-frame clones only, with some absent. This sample has roughly 120,000 clones, with roughly 86% found just once. On this clone: The antigen is unknown.

The study gave focal radiation plus ipilimumab CTLA-4 blockade to patients with chemo-refractory metastatic non-small-cell lung cancer. The sample consisted of peripheral blood, taken from a patient treated with radiotherapy plus ipilimumab. The rearrangement joins TRBV7-3 to TRBJ2-3, with D perhaps given as TRBD1 or TRBD2 (5 bases each). The origin of this receptor is a human donor with non-small cell lung cancer that progressed on radiotherapy plus ipilimumab. Some clones in this sample may be carry-over from other donors' samples. The DNA of the CDR3 is TGTGCCAGCAGTTTCATCGGGACCGGAACAGATACGCAGTATTTT. Amino acid sequence: CASSFIGTGTDTQYF.